These 22 T cell receptor beta chains came from one sample sequenced in a study of radiation and T cells in renal cell carcinoma. Profiling relied on immunoSEQ multiplex PCR, and the TCRdb table lists in-frame clones only, not all of them. The sample shows around 140,000 clones, 75% to 90% of them seen only once. Stated time point: blood 4 weeks post-SBRT, at nephrectomy. The sample's treatment: 15 Gy SBRT to primary tumor, nephrectomy 4 weeks later. The material was blood, obtained from a patient whose treatment included radiotherapy and nephrectomy. The receptors were gathered from a woman aged 50 to 60 with renal cell carcinoma.

J is TRBJ2-7 and V is TRBV21-1; TRBD2 is the table's D call and was not checked against the DNA. TRBV21-1 represents a pseudogene. This CDR3 region has 16 residues. The CDR3 DNA reads as TGTGCCGATCAAAACCGGACTAGCGGGCTCTCCTACGAGCAGTACTTC. Translation: CADQNRTSGLSYEQYF.

V and J are TRBV5-4 and TRBJ2-3; perhaps TRBD2 as D (5 bases). The CDR3 runs to 15 residues. Germline assignment: CDR1 SGHNT and CDR2 YYREEE (reference sequence). Trimming stripped 4 bases from V and 0 bases from J, with 12 bases between. CDR3 in DNA: TGTGCCAGCAGCCCCGGAGGACTTAGCACAGATACGCAGTATTTT. Amino acids: CASSPGGLSTDTQYF.

This clone was seen a single time. The chain uses TRBV7-9 and TRBJ2-6; no clear D. This CDR3 contains 13 residues. V dropped 5 bases and J dropped 1 base, with 3 bases sitting between them. Per the germline V gene, CDR1 is SEHNR and CDR2 is FQNEAQ (reference sequence). In nucleotides, the CDR3 is TGTGCCAGCAGCCGATCTGGGGCCAACGTCCTGACTTTC. Its translation: CASSRSGANVLTF.

The V gene is TRBV7-2, the J gene TRBJ2-7; D gene ambiguous. With 5 bases removed from V and 3 bases from J, the gap between germline ends came to 8 bases. The germline CDR1 and CDR2 sequences are SGHTA and FQGNSA. The CDR3 spans 12 residues. CDR3 sequence reads: CASSRVNYEQYF. Written as DNA, the CDR3 is TGTGCCAGCAGCAGAGTTAACTACGAGCAGTACTTC.

V and J are TRBV5-1 and TRBJ2-5; D may be TRBD1 (6 bases). The CDR3 consists of 13 residues. V lost 2 bases and J lost 5, with 10 bases in between. In germline, CDR1 is SGHRS, CDR2 YFSETQ. The CDR3 here is CASSLQGYETQYF. The CDR3 bases are TGCGCCAGCAGCTTACAGGGCTACGAGACCCAGTACTTC. Filled out from reference TRBV5-1 and TRBJ2-5, the complete variable domain reads KAGVTQTPRYLIKTRGQQVTLSCSPISGHRSVSWYQQTPGQGLQFLFEYFSETQRNKGNFPGRFSGRQFSNSRSEMNVSTLELGDSALYLCASSLQGYETQYFGPGTRLLVL.

This chain links TRBV11-3 with TRBJ1-1; D is undetermined. This CDR3 contains 13 residues. CDR1 SGHNT and CDR2 YENEEA come from the germline V gene. The V end lost 2 bases, the J end lost 5 bases, and 9 bases lay between the germline ends. This CDR3 is CASSLMDKTEAFF. CDR3 DNA: TGTGCCAGCAGCTTAATGGATAAGACTGAAGCTTTCTTT.

The chain carries TRBV28 and TRBJ1-2, with unresolved D. The germline gives CDR1 MDHEN, CDR2 SYDVKM. The V gene lost 6 bases and the J gene lost 6 bases, with 8 bases spanning the gap. The CDR3 is 11 residues long. The CDR3 sequence is CASSTRDGYTF. CDR3 in DNA: TGTGCCAGCAGCACTAGGGATGGCTACACCTTC.

This clone has more than one count but fewer than ten. The rearrangement links TRBV28 to TRBJ1-4; possibly TRBD1 for D (6 bases). The CDR3 is 15 amino acids. V lost 11 bases and J lost 6, with 22 bases in between. Germline-derived CDR1 and CDR2 are MDHEN and SYDVKM. CDR3 nucleotides: TGTGCCGGGGGCCAAGGGCCATTGGGGGATGAAAAACTGTTTTTT. Translation gives CAGGQGPLGDEKLFF.

V usage is TRBV5-1 and J usage is TRBJ2-3; D is perhaps TRBD1 or TRBD2 (6 bases each). V was cut by 4 bases and J by 1 base, with 16 bases left in between. Germline CDR1 is SGHRS and CDR2 is YFSETQ. The CDR3 has 16 residues. The CDR3 protein is CASSPQPGARTDTQYF. The CDR3, as DNA: TGCGCCAGCAGCCCACAGCCGGGGGCTCGCACAGATACGCAGTATTTT.

The chain is built from TRBV7-3 and TRBJ2-3, with D hard to call. Germline assignment: CDR1 SGHTA and CDR2 FQGTGA. CDR3 length: 14 residues. V was trimmed by 2 bases and J by 0 bases, leaving 6 bases between them. The CDR3 sequence: CASSLGSSTDTQYF. The CDR3 DNA is TGTGCCAGCAGCTTAGGGTCCAGCACAGATACGCAGTATTTT.

The chain joins TRBV7-2 to TRBJ2-5, with 16 bases that match TRBD2. Germline lookup yields CDR1 SGHTA and CDR2 FQGNSA. The CDR3 contains 16 residues. Germline trimming cut 4 bases from V and 7 bases from J; bases unmatched to any gene: 6. The CDR3, as DNA: TGTGCCAGCAGCTCCGGGACTAGCGGGGGGGCCCGGACCCAGTACTTC. Amino acids: CASSSGTSGGARTQYF.

The chain recombines TRBV28 with TRBJ2-7, with D unresolved. This CDR3 has 16 residues. Trimming removed 4 bases at V and 0 bases at J, with 16 bases between. The V gene's germline CDR1 is MDHEN and CDR2 SYDVKM. CDR3 region: CASSSQAQLASYEQYF. The CDR3 DNA is TGTGCCAGCAGTTCGCAGGCCCAACTCGCCTCCTACGAGCAGTACTTC.

The CDR3 sequence is CASSVRQGADTGELFF. DNA for the CDR3: TGTGCCAGCAGCGTCCGACAGGGGGCGGACACCGGGGAGCTGTTTTTT. This chain connects TRBV9 to TRBJ2-2, with 10 bases aligning to TRBD1. V shed 2 bases, J shed 3 bases, and the junction held 4 bases outside the gene matches. This CDR3 contains 16 residues. Germline CDR1 is SGDLS and CDR2 is YYNGEE.

J is TRBJ2-3 and V is TRBV6-5; D uncertain. The germline V gene has CDR1 MNHEY and CDR2 SVGAGI. CDR3 size: 14 residues. The V and J ends lost 9 bases and 3 bases respectively, with 16 bases between them. The CDR3 sequence: CASSAERVTDTQYF. The CDR3 DNA is TGTGCCAGTTCCGCCGAGAGAGTGACAGATACGCAGTATTTT.

This clone was seen a single time. The gene calls are TRBV9 and TRBJ2-5; a weak D match, TRBD1 (5 bases). Germline lookup yields CDR1 SGDLS and CDR2 YYNGEE. Trimming removed 4 bases from V and 7 bases from J, with 17 bases in between. This CDR3 region has 14 residues. CDR3 sequence: CASSPGPVHGTQYF. The CDR3 coding sequence is TGTGCCAGCAGCCCAGGGCCCGTCCATGGGACCCAGTACTTC.

The gene calls are TRBV5-1 and TRBJ2-1, with a tentative D call TRBD1 (6 bases). CDR1 is SGHRS and CDR2 is YFSETQ in the germline V gene. V was shortened by 4 bases and J by 9 bases, with 14 bases between the two germline ends. The CDR3 runs to 13 residues. CDR3 region: CASSDTGSFEQFF. The CDR3 DNA is TGCGCCAGCAGCGATACAGGGTCGTTTGAGCAGTTCTTC. The entire variable domain, with the rest obtained from reference TRBV5-1 and TRBJ2-1, is as follows: KAGVTQTPRYLIKTRGQQVTLSCSPISGHRSVSWYQQTPGQGLQFLFEYFSETQRNKGNFPGRFSGRQFSNSRSEMNVSTLELGDSALYLCASSDTGSFEQFFGPGTRLTVL.

The chain joins TRBV9 to TRBJ1-4; D ambiguous. CDR1 is SGDLS and CDR2 is YYNGEE in the germline V gene. CDR3 length: 15 amino acids. V shed 0 bases and J shed 0 bases, with 6 bases lying between them. The CDR3 nucleotides read TGTGCCAGCAGCGTAGACATTGCAACTAATGAAAAACTGTTTTTT. Residues: CASSVDIATNEKLFF.

This clone was seen more than once but under ten times. This chain joins TRBV30 and TRBJ1-2, with TRBD1 matching 10 bases. The germline V gene has CDR1 GTSNPN and CDR2 SVGIG (reference sequence). After removal of 5 bases from V and 7 bases from J, the junction contained 7 bases not matched to a gene. There are 13 residues in the CDR3. The CDR3 loop is CAWAGDRGRGYTF. CDR3 DNA: TGTGCCTGGGCTGGGGACAGGGGACGTGGCTACACCTTC. Based on the CDR3 plus reference TRBV30 and TRBJ1-2, the full variable domain is SQTIHQWPATLVQPVGSPLSLECTVEGTSNPNLYWYRQAAGRGLQLLFYSVGIGQISSEVPQNLSASRPQDRQFILSSKKLLLSDSGFYLCAWAGDRGRGYTFGSGTRLTVV.

This clone was recorded once. V usage is TRBV27 and J usage is TRBJ2-7; D gene uncertain. The CDR3 is 14 amino acids. Germline V gives CDR1 MNHEY, CDR2 SMNVEV (reference sequence). V gave up 1 base and J gave up 1 base, with 8 bases separating them. For the CDR3, the DNA is TGTGCCAGCAGTTTATATTTTGGATCCTACGAGCAGTACTTC. This gives the protein CASSLYFGSYEQYF.

This chain connects TRBV27 to TRBJ2-7, with TRBD2 identical over 11 bases. The CDR3 contains 14 residues. The ends lost 5 bases at V and 3 bases at J; junction bases unmatched: 3. Germline lookup yields CDR1 MNHEY and CDR2 SMNVEV (reference sequence). The chain's CDR3 is CASSVAGGGYEQYF. CDR3 DNA sequence: TGTGCCAGCAGTGTAGCGGGAGGGGGCTACGAGCAGTACTTC.

The rearrangement uses TRBV19 and TRBJ2-7, with D unclear. V gave up 5 bases and J gave up 5 bases, with 19 bases separating them. Germline assignment: CDR1 LNHDA and CDR2 SQIVND (reference sequence). There are 15 residues in the CDR3. The CDR3 loop is CASSRPNAHFDEQYF. The CDR3 DNA follows: TGTGCCAGTAGTCGTCCCAATGCCCACTTTGACGAGCAGTACTTC. Together with reference TRBV19 and TRBJ2-7, the CDR3 gives the full variable domain: DGGITQSPKYLFRKEGQNVTLSCEQNLNHDAMYWYRQDPGQGLRLIYYSQIVNDFQKGDIAEGYSVSREKKESFPLTVTSAQKNPTAFYLCASSRPNAHFDEQYFGPGTRLTVT.

The chain has TRBV7-8 and TRBJ1-1, with no clear D. The CDR3 is 14 residues long. Trimming stripped 1 base from V and 3 bases from J, with 9 bases between. Germline CDR1 and CDR2: SGHVS and FQNEAQ. The CDR3 loop reads CASSLDGVDTEAFF. The CDR3 nucleotides are TGTGCCAGCAGCTTAGATGGGGTAGACACTGAAGCTTTCTTT.